This T cell receptor beta chain was documented in a study of blood T cells in healthy people across ages. Overall study findings and caveats: Higher diversity, along with more naive CD4+ cells, distinguished long-lived donors from aged donors. Investigators viewed diversity estimates from one million T cells as underestimates, the study reported. Naive T cell percentage and TCR beta diversity correlated strongly.

A sample-barcoded 5' primer and a J-beta primer mix were used in a second PCR of about 7 to 12 cycles. Each cDNA molecule, via a template-switch adaptor with 12 random nucleotides, was tagged. TCRdb redid the calling of the 5' RACE reads with MiXCR, one entry per CDR3 protein. The table has fewer than 750,000 distinct CDR3 sequences, under 55% seen once; the top ten hold roughly 24%. Germline CDR1 and CDR2: SGHTA and FQGNSA. This CDR3 spans 18 amino acids. To note about this clonotype: As yet, its antigen is unknown. One end of the junction fails to match germline, which may point to a read error.

The clonotype comes from an elderly man in good health. Sequenced sample: blood. The rearrangement uses TRBV7-2 and TRBJ2-3, with 13 positions matching TRBD2. CDR3 sequence: CAGSRLAGGRPSTDTQYF. In DNA, the CDR3 is TGTGCCGGCAGCCGACTAGCGGGGGGAAGACCTAGCACAGATACGCAGTATTTT.